One and the same sample provided the 22 T cell receptor beta chains below, sequenced in a study of blood T cells in healthy people across ages. Then a second PCR, running about 7 to 11 cycles, was carried out with a sample-barcoded 5' primer and a J-beta primer mix. TCRdb reprocessed the 5' RACE reads via MiXCR and lists one record per CDR3 protein. There are 250,000 to 300,000 distinct CDR3 sequences in the sample; roughly 26% occur only once, and over 25% lies in the top ten. The sequencing sample was made of blood. The receptors stem from a woman in her 70s in good health.

The V call is TRBV2, the J call TRBJ1-4, with D possibly matching TRBD1 (5 bases). The CDR3 is 15 residues long. CDR1 is SNHLY, CDR2 FYNNEI, per germline. V dropped 7 bases and J dropped 0 bases, with 12 bases sitting between them. For the CDR3, the DNA is TGTGCCAGCACCAGGGAATCGGCAACTAATGAAAAACTGTTTTTT. Protein sequence: CASTRESATNEKLFF.

Only a few counts were recorded for this clonotype. CDR3 residues: CAISGGGRYEQYF. In DNA, the CDR3 is TGTGCCATCAGTGGCGGCGGGAGGTACGAGCAGTACTTC. The chain is built from TRBV10-3 and TRBJ2-5, with 8 nucleotides matching TRBD2. The DNA end is a closer match to TRBJ2-7, so the J assignment may be wrong. CDR3 length: 13 residues. The germline V gene encodes CDR1 ENHRY and CDR2 SYGVKD.

The rearrangement joins TRBV6-2 or TRBV6-3 to TRBJ1-1, with 9 nucleotides matching TRBD1. The CDR3 is 17 residues long. Germline V gene data show CDR1 as MNHEY and CDR2 as SVGEGT. Germline trimming cut 2 bases from V and 5 bases from J; bases unmatched to any gene: 12. The CDR3: CASSYGGTGRDGTEAFF. The CDR3 coding sequence is TGTGCCAGCAGTTACGGGGGGACAGGGAGGGATGGGACTGAAGCTTTCTTT.

The chain recombines TRBV7-9 with TRBJ2-1, with 11 bases identical to TRBD2. This CDR3 is built from 17 residues. Germline lookup yields CDR1 SEHNR and CDR2 FQNEAQ (reference sequence). Trimming removed 7 bases from V and 10 bases from J; junction bases left unmatched: 18. Written as DNA, the CDR3 is TGTGCCAGCACCCGAGGGGAGGGACTAGCGGTGTTAGGAGAGCAGTTCTTC. Translation: CASTRGEGLAVLGEQFF.

J is TRBJ2-6 and V is TRBV5-1; 11 nucleotides match TRBD1. CDR1 and CDR2 from the germline V gene are SGHRS and YFSETQ. The CDR3 runs to 17 residues. Germline trimming cut 7 bases from V and 0 bases from J; bases unmatched to any gene: 6. This CDR3 is CASGPGQGVSGANVLTF. The CDR3 bases are TGCGCCAGCGGACCGGGACAGGGGGTCTCTGGGGCCAACGTCCTGACTTTC.

This clonotype occurred many times. This chain links TRBV11-2 with TRBJ1-1; D unclear. The CDR3 runs 14 residues. The germline V and J ends were trimmed by 5 bases and 1 base, with 11 bases remaining between them. The germline V gene has CDR1 SGHAT and CDR2 FQNNGV. The chain's CDR3 is CASSRHTANTEAFF. In DNA form, the CDR3 reads TGTGCCAGCAGCCGTCACACAGCGAACACTGAAGCTTTCTTT.

The V call is TRBV20-1, the J call TRBJ2-5, with 10 bases that match TRBD1. The CDR3 has 14 amino acids. Per the germline V gene, CDR1 is DFQATT and CDR2 is SNEGSKA (reference sequence). V was pared by 6 bases and J by 5 bases, with 9 bases of the junction left unmatched. The CDR3 loop reads CSAYPGQGIETQYF. The CDR3 nucleotides are TGCAGTGCCTATCCGGGACAGGGGATTGAGACCCAGTACTTC.

This clonotype was observed a few times. The rearrangement links TRBV7-9 to TRBJ2-5; D may be TRBD2 (7 bases). The J call may be faulty, since TRBJ2-7 better matches the DNA end. Germline values: CDR1 SEHNR, CDR2 FQNEAQ (reference sequence). The CDR3 is 13 residues long. The CDR3 sequence: CASTPRGGSEQYF. CDR3 nucleotides: TGTGCCAGCACCCCTAGGGGGGGCAGCGAGCAGTACTTC.

This clonotype was seen only a few times. V and J are TRBV6-1 and TRBJ1-3; 7 bases agree with TRBD1. With V trimmed by 7 bases and J by 1 base, 10 bases remained unmatched. The CDR3 runs to 16 residues. Per germline, CDR1 MNHNS and CDR2 SASEGT. The CDR3 reads CASTRQGLGSGNTIYF. The CDR3 DNA sequence: TGTGCCAGCACACGACAGGGTCTGGGATCTGGAAACACCATATATTTT.

This sequence joins TRBV25-1 and TRBJ1-4; no clear D. The V gene's germline CDR1 is MGHDK and CDR2 SYGVNS. V was clipped by 3 bases and J by 8 bases, with 22 bases between them. There are 17 residues in the CDR3. In DNA, the CDR3 is TGTGCCAGCAGTGAGGGTTCCTTAACTGTTGGGAAGGAAAAACTGTTTTTT. Residues: CASSEGSLTVGKEKLFF.

This clonotype has a handful of counts. The chain couples TRBV19 to TRBJ2-4; a possible D gene is TRBD2 (6 bases). The length of the CDR3 is 20 residues. In germline, CDR1 is LNHDA, CDR2 SQIVND (reference sequence). Trimming took 7 bases from V and 3 from J, leaving 31 bases between them. The CDR3 sequence: CASTPSKGPRAGGYKNIQYF. CDR3 DNA sequence: TGTGCCAGTACCCCATCGAAGGGACCGAGAGCTGGGGGGTACAAAAACATTCAGTACTTC. Combining the CDR3 with reference TRBV19 and TRBJ2-4 gives the whole variable domain DGGITQSPKYLFRKEGQNVTLSCEQNLNHDAMYWYRQDPGQGLRLIYYSQIVNDFQKGDIAEGYSVSREKKESFPLTVTSAQKNPTAFYLCASTPSKGPRAGGYKNIQYFGAGTRLSVL.

The sample holds many counts of this clonotype. J is TRBJ2-3 and V is TRBV5-8; the match to TRBD1 covers 10 bases. This CDR3 is 15 amino acids long. Per germline, CDR1 SGHTS and CDR2 YDEGEE. J was trimmed by 7 bases and V by 2 bases; bases with no gene match: 7. The CDR3 DNA reads TGTGCCAGCAGCTTACCCGGGACAGGGGCAAATACGCAGTATTTT. Its translation is CASSLPGTGANTQYF.

This clonotype has just a few counts. V is TRBV19 and J is TRBJ1-1; TRBD1 is a possible D gene (5 bases). The CDR3 covers 14 residues. Germline CDR1 reads LNHDA; CDR2 reads SQIVND (reference sequence). The V and J ends lost 5 bases and 1 base respectively, with 11 bases between them. The CDR3 protein is CASSSQGWNTEAFF. The CDR3 DNA follows: TGTGCCAGTAGTTCGCAGGGTTGGAACACTGAAGCTTTCTTT.

The chain joins TRBV6-2 or TRBV6-3 to TRBJ1-5; 7 bases line up with TRBD1. Trimming cost V 5 bases and J 7 bases; bases outside gene matches: 14. The CDR3 length is 16 residues. CDR1 is MNHEY, CDR2 SVGEGT, per germline. CDR3 residues: CASSPTGDVTEQPQHF. The CDR3 DNA reads as TGTGCCAGCAGTCCCACAGGGGATGTAACAGAACAGCCCCAGCATTTT.

The J gene is TRBJ1-2, the V gene TRBV20-1, with D uncertain. Germline V lookup: CDR1 DFQATT, CDR2 SNEGSKA (reference sequence). The V end lost 7 bases, the J end lost 4 bases, and 10 bases lay between the germline ends. CDR3 length: 11 amino acids. In nucleotides, the CDR3 is TGCAGTGGCCGAGAATCCTATGGCTACACCTTC. This translates into CSGRESYGYTF.

This clonotype showed up many times. This rearrangement joins TRBV7-3 to TRBJ2-2, with TRBD2 identical over 10 bases. This CDR3 region has 15 residues. After removal of 1 base from V and 7 bases from J, the junction contained 3 bases not matched to a gene. CDR1 SGHTA and CDR2 FQGTGA come from the germline V gene. As DNA, the CDR3 is TGTGCCAGCAGCTTAATAGCGGGAGGAATCGGGGAGCTGTTTTTT. This translates into CASSLIAGGIGELFF.

The J gene is TRBJ2-1, the V gene TRBV5-6, with TRBD1 identical over 7 bases. The CDR3 is made up of 14 amino acids. J lost 7 bases, V lost 3 bases, and 7 bases had no gene match. In germline, CDR1 is SGHDT, CDR2 YYEEEE. The CDR3 nucleotides read TGTGCCAGCAGCTCTGAGGGGGCTTGGAATGAGCAGTTCTTC. This translates into CASSSEGAWNEQFF.

This chain joins TRBV29-1 and TRBJ2-7, with 8 nucleotides matching TRBD1. CDR1 SQVTM and CDR2 ANQGSEA come from the germline V gene. With 6 bases clipped from V and 0 bases from J, the junction kept 10 bases outside the gene matches. The CDR3 contains 15 residues. This CDR3 reads CSVEGKGQGSYEQYF. CDR3 DNA sequence: TGCAGCGTCGAGGGGAAAGGACAGGGCTCCTACGAGCAGTACTTC.

The V gene is TRBV6-6, the J gene TRBJ2-5; D is undetermined. V lost 5 bases and J lost 4, with 11 bases in between. Per germline, CDR1 MNHNY and CDR2 SVGAGI (reference sequence). The CDR3 has 13 residues. The CDR3 sequence is CASSSDPRETQYF. The CDR3 DNA reads TGTGCCAGCAGTAGTGACCCCAGAGAGACCCAGTACTTC.

This chain joins TRBV9 and TRBJ1-4; 8 bases agree with TRBD1. J lost 5 bases, V lost 4 bases, and 7 bases had no gene match. The germline CDR1 and CDR2 sequences are SGDLS and YYNGEE. The length of the CDR3 is 15 residues. Here the CDR3 reads CASSPLTGGNEKLFF. CDR3 nucleotide sequence: TGTGCCAGCAGCCCTTTAACAGGGGGGAATGAAAAACTGTTTTTT.

V gene TRBV29-1 combines with J gene TRBJ2-2, with TRBD2 matching over 8 bases. The CDR3 has 14 residues. V was pared by 5 bases and J by 5 bases, with 7 bases of the junction left unmatched. CDR1 SQVTM and CDR2 ANQGSEA come from the germline V gene. The CDR3 sequence is CSVKPGGGTGELFF. The CDR3 coding sequence is TGCAGCGTTAAACCCGGGGGGGGAACCGGGGAGCTGTTTTTT.

This clonotype has a handful of counts. The V call is TRBV27, the J call TRBJ2-3, with 7 bases identical to TRBD1. The trim removed 5 bases at V and 1 base at J, leaving 12 bases unmatched. The germline CDR1 and CDR2 sequences are MNHEY and SMNVEV (reference sequence). The CDR3 is 17 residues long. Here the CDR3 reads CASSTKHADRGTDTQYF. The CDR3 nucleotides are TGTGCCAGCAGTACCAAACACGCCGACAGGGGCACAGATACGCAGTATTTT.